Below, 10 T cell receptor beta chains from the same sample are listed, as sequenced in a study of blood T cell repertoires in COVID-19. Clones were sequenced by immunoSEQ multiplex PCR, and TCRdb holds only the in-frame ones, with some missing. The sample yields a few hundred thousand clones, around 86% seen once. The sequencing input was peripheral blood. The receptors come from a man in his forties who had recovered from COVID-19.

Ten or more counts support this clone. The chain links TRBV7-2 to TRBJ1-4, with 8 positions matching TRBD1. The junction had 4 bases not matched to a gene; V was cut back by 5 bases and J by 5 bases. The V gene's germline CDR1 is SGHTA and CDR2 FQGNSA. This CDR3 is built from 14 residues. The CDR3 coding sequence is TGTGCCAGCAGCAGGGGACAGGCAAATGAAAAACTGTTTTTT. This sequence encodes CASSRGQANEKLFF.

This chain links TRBV19 with TRBJ2-1; 11 bases match TRBD2. Trimming took 5 bases from V and 5 from J; bases not matched to a gene: 2. Germline CDR1 reads LNHDA; CDR2 reads SQIVND (reference sequence). The CDR3 loop spans 14 amino acids. The CDR3 protein is CASSLGLADNEQFF. CDR3 DNA: TGTGCCAGTAGTTTGGGACTAGCGGACAATGAGCAGTTCTTC.

The genes are TRBV2 and TRBJ2-3, with TRBD2 matching 12 bases. Germline CDR1 SNHLY, CDR2 FYNNEI. The J segment lost 10 bases and the V segment lost 9 bases, leaving 5 bases of the junction unmatched. The CDR3 extends over 12 amino acids. CDR3: CARGLAGGAQYF. The CDR3 DNA is TGTGCCAGGGGACTAGCGGGCGGGGCGCAGTATTTT.

This clone was seen once. The rearrangement links TRBV11-2 to TRBJ2-1, with TRBD2 identical over 12 bases. CDR1 and CDR2 (germline): SGHAT, FQNNGV. The V segment lost 2 bases and the J segment 7 bases; nucleotides outside the gene matches: 6. The CDR3 spans 16 residues. CDR3: CASSLRLAGARNEQFF. CDR3 DNA: TGTGCCAGCAGCTTAAGACTAGCGGGAGCCAGGAATGAGCAGTTCTTC.

The chain joins TRBV7-2 to TRBJ1-1; D unclear. V dropped 2 bases and J dropped 7 bases, with 8 bases sitting between them. CDR1 is SGHTA, CDR2 FQGNSA, per germline. This CDR3 has 12 amino acids. The CDR3 nucleotides read TGTGCCAGCAGCTTATTAGGAGGTGAAGCTTTCTTT. The encoded protein is CASSLLGGEAFF.

CDR3 in DNA: TGTGGATTAGGGGTTGGGAATCAGCCCCAGCATTTT. As protein: CGLGVGNQPQHF. The V call is TRBV12-2, the J call TRBJ1-5; the D call in the table, TRBD1, was not verified against the DNA. TRBV12-2 is deemed a pseudogene. The CDR3 length is 12 residues.

CDR3 residues: CASSLYNRGTYEQYF. The CDR3, as DNA: TGTGCCAGCAGCTTATATAACAGGGGAACCTACGAGCAGTACTTC. The chain uses TRBV7-2 and TRBJ2-7; 7 nucleotides match TRBD1. J lost 2 bases, V lost 2 bases, and 6 bases had no gene match. The CDR3 totals 15 residues. The germline gives CDR1 SGHTA, CDR2 FQGNSA.

The chain recombines TRBV4-1 with TRBJ1-2, with TRBD1 as a possible D gene (6 bases). The CDR3 runs 14 residues. The V gene's germline CDR1 is MGHRA and CDR2 YSYEKL. V was pared by 0 bases and J by 2 bases, with 7 bases between. In nucleotides, the CDR3 is TGCGCCAGCAGCCAAGACAGGGGAAACTATGGCTACACCTTC. It encodes CASSQDRGNYGYTF.

The chain uses TRBV6-1 and TRBJ2-2; perhaps TRBD1 as D (6 bases). The germline gives CDR1 MNHNS, CDR2 SASEGT. V was trimmed by 4 bases and J by 1 base, leaving 16 bases between them. The CDR3 covers 17 residues. The CDR3 reads CASSGQLRDKNTGELFF. CDR3 bases: TGTGCCAGCAGTGGCCAACTCCGGGACAAGAACACCGGGGAGCTGTTTTTT.

The chain is built from TRBV6-2 or TRBV6-3 and TRBJ1-1, with D possibly being TRBD1 (6 bases). The CDR3 is 16 residues long. The V end lost 4 bases, the J end lost 4 bases, and 19 bases lay between the germline ends. Per the germline V gene, CDR1 is MNHEY and CDR2 is SVGEGT. Here the CDR3 DNA reads TGTGCCAGCAGTTTTGTTCGTTGGACAGTTGGCACTGAAGCTTTCTTT. Translation: CASSFVRWTVGTEAFF.